This passage covers 20 T cell receptor beta chains from one sample sequenced in a study of molecular identifiers for immune sequencing clone quantification. TCRdb analysed the PCR reads with MiXCR anew, one entry per CDR3 protein. This sample has fewer than 350,000 distinct CDR3 sequences, with over 20% found just once. Sequenced input: naive CD8+ T cells from blood, with Jurkat cell RNA spiked in. Noted subset: FACS-sorted CD8+CD4-CCR7+CD45RA+ naive T cells. The source of these receptors is a human donor in good health. Some libraries in this study had Jurkat cell RNA spiked in.

The chain is built from TRBV4-2 and TRBJ2-3; D is possibly TRBD2 (6 bases). V lost 0 bases, J lost 2 bases, and 9 bases lay in between. The CDR3 has 15 residues. CDR1 and CDR2 from the germline V gene are LGHNA and YNFKEQ. DNA for the CDR3: TGTGCCAGCAGCCAAGAAGGGACTTTCACAGATACGCAGTATTTT. Protein sequence: CASSQEGTFTDTQYF.

This clonotype was counted ten times or more. This chain connects TRBV7-9 to TRBJ1-6, with D possibly being TRBD1 (6 bases). Deletions cut 5 bases from V and 5 bases from J, with 19 bases between. CDR3 length equals 17 residues. Germline CDR1 is SEHNR and CDR2 is FQNEAQ (reference sequence). CDR3 DNA sequence: TGTGCCAGCAGCATCACAAAAGCACAGGGAAATAATTCACCCCTCCACTTT. This gives the protein CASSITKAQGNNSPLHF.

This clonotype was counted many times. The junction shows a germline mismatch at one end, possibly a read error. The chain links TRBV5-6 to TRBJ2-7; no reliable D call. CDR1 and CDR2 from the germline V gene are SGHDT and YYEEEE. CDR3 size: 12 residues. CDR3 in DNA: TGTGCCAGCAGCTTGTTCAAGGCAGACTCTCTCTTC. It codes for CASSLFKADSLF.

There are many counts of this clonotype. V gene TRBV20-1 combines with J gene TRBJ2-7; no reliable D call. CDR3 length: 15 amino acids. The germline V and J ends were trimmed by 1 base and 0 bases, with 13 bases remaining between them. The germline V gene has CDR1 DFQATT and CDR2 SNEGSKA (reference sequence). The CDR3 reads CSARGNNARSYEQYF. CDR3 in DNA: TGCAGTGCTAGAGGGAATAACGCACGCTCCTACGAGCAGTACTTC.

Concerning this clonotype itself: At one end the junction does not follow the germline gene, possibly because of a read error. The rearrangement links TRBV7-9 to TRBJ1-5; D unresolved. Per the germline V gene, CDR1 is SEHNR and CDR2 is FQNEAQ (reference sequence). CDR3 length: 14 amino acids. CDR3 DNA sequence: TGTGCCAGCACCTTAGCAGGCAGCAATCAGCCCCAGCATTTT. Protein product: CASTLAGSNQPQHF.

This clonotype was recorded many times. The chain employs TRBV20-1 and TRBJ1-4; no firm D call. CDR3 length: 13 residues. Germline values: CDR1 DFQATT, CDR2 SNEGSKA (reference sequence). V lost 0 bases, J lost 5 bases, and 7 bases lay in between. This CDR3 reads CSARDPRNEKLFF. The CDR3 nucleotides are TGCAGTGCTAGAGACCCCCGAAATGAAAAACTGTTTTTT.

This clonotype was counted a few times. V is TRBV4-3 and J is TRBJ2-2; possible D gene TRBD1, 5 bases. CDR1 is LGHNA and CDR2 is YSLEER in the germline V gene. With 0 bases removed from V and 5 bases from J, the gap between germline ends came to 13 bases. CDR3 length: 16 amino acids. DNA of the CDR3: TGCGCCAGCAGCCAAGATTGGCAGGGTCGGACCGGGGAGCTGTTTTTT. This codes for CASSQDWQGRTGELFF.

The V call is TRBV5-4, the J call TRBJ1-2; tentatively, D is TRBD1 (5 bases). The germline CDR1 and CDR2 sequences are SGHNT and YYREEE (reference sequence). Trimming stripped 4 bases from V and 4 bases from J, with 20 bases between. The CDR3 sequence is 16 residues long. This chain's CDR3 is CASSSYIEGTVYGYTF. CDR3 nucleotides: TGTGCCAGCAGCAGTTACATAGAAGGGACGGTCTATGGCTACACCTTC.

This clonotype occurred once. This sequence may be a read error, since a much larger clone differs from it by one base. The V gene is TRBV27, the J gene TRBJ2-5; a weak D match, TRBD1 (6 bases). V was shortened by 1 base and J by 4 bases, with 13 bases between the two germline ends. The CDR3 extends over 15 amino acids. In germline, CDR1 is MNHEY, CDR2 SMNVEV (reference sequence). DNA of the CDR3: TGTGCCAGCAGTTTATGGCGACAGGTCGGAGAGACCCAGTACTTC. Its protein product is CASSLWRQVGETQYF.

In this sample, this clonotype turned up many times. The V call is TRBV7-2, the J call TRBJ2-7; tentative D call: TRBD1 (6 bases). CDR3 length equals 14 residues. Germline values: CDR1 SGHTA, CDR2 FQGNSA. Trimming took 3 bases from V and 4 from J, leaving 13 bases between them. The CDR3, as DNA: TGTGCCAGCAGCTTCTACAGGGAAGAGTACGAGCAGTACTTC. This codes for CASSFYREEYEQYF.

This clonotype has at least ten counts. This chain joins TRBV29-1 and TRBJ2-2; D may be TRBD1 or TRBD2 (5 bases each). The CDR3 covers 15 residues. Germline loops: CDR1 SQVTM, CDR2 ANQGSEA. Trimming shortened V by 1 base and J by 3 bases, and 12 bases separated the two germline ends. The DNA for the CDR3 is TGCAGCGTTGAAGTCTGGGGGAGAGACACCGGGGAGCTGTTTTTT. It yields the protein CSVEVWGRDTGELFF.

The sample holds a few counts of this clonotype. The chain employs TRBV6-2 or TRBV6-3 and TRBJ2-5; 8 bases align to TRBD1. Germline V gene sequence: CDR1 MNHEY, CDR2 SVGEGT. The CDR3 loop spans 14 amino acids. Trimming at V came to 6 bases and at J to 4 bases, leaving 7 bases not matched to a gene. The CDR3 loop is CASRGRTGRETQYF. In nucleotides, the CDR3 is TGTGCCAGCAGGGGCCGGACAGGGAGAGAGACCCAGTACTTC.

This clonotype has a handful of counts. The rearrangement joins TRBV6-6 to TRBJ2-1, with D unclear. V was clipped by 0 bases and J by 0 bases, with 9 bases between them. The length of the CDR3 is 16 residues. Germline lookup yields CDR1 MNHNY and CDR2 SVGAGI (reference sequence). The CDR3 is CASSYSTESSYNEQFF. CDR3 nucleotides: TGTGCCAGCAGTTACTCGACGGAGAGCTCCTACAATGAGCAGTTCTTC.

The chain recombines TRBV6-6 with TRBJ2-7, with 7 bases identical to TRBD2. The CDR3 extends over 12 amino acids. Per germline, CDR1 MNHNY and CDR2 SVGAGI (reference sequence). V lost 11 bases to trimming and J lost 2 bases; unmatched junction nucleotides: 6. CDR3 nucleotides: TGTGCCCACGGGGGGTCCACCTACGAGCAGTACTTC. Translation gives CAHGGSTYEQYF.

Concerning this clonotype itself: One end of the junction fails to match germline, which may point to a read error. J is TRBJ1-1 and V is TRBV13, with D possibly being TRBD1 (5 bases). This CDR3 region has 14 residues. Germline V gene data show CDR1 as PRHDT and CDR2 as FYEKMQ (reference sequence). CDR3 in DNA: TGTGCCAGCAGCTTTCGGGGCGTCGACACTGCAGCTTTCTTT. The encoded protein is CASSFRGVDTAAFF. Drawing the rest from reference TRBV13 and TRBJ1-1, the complete variable domain is AAGVIQSPRHLIKEKRETATLKCYPIPRHDTVYWYQQGPGQDPQFLISFYEKMQSDKGSIPDRFSAQQFSDYHSELNMSSLELGDSALYFCASSFRGVDTAAFFGQGTRLTVV.

This clonotype was observed many times. The J gene is TRBJ2-4, the V gene TRBV7-9, with D perhaps matching TRBD2 (5 bases). With 4 bases removed from V and 0 bases from J, the gap between germline ends came to 10 bases. CDR3 length: 15 residues. Per the germline V gene, CDR1 is SEHNR and CDR2 is FQNEAQ (reference sequence). In DNA, the CDR3 is TGTGCCAGCAGCTCCGACTATCTAGCCAAAAACATTCAGTACTTC. Residues: CASSSDYLAKNIQYF.

In its sample, this clonotype was seen many times. The rearrangement uses TRBV12-3 or TRBV12-4 and TRBJ2-1, with 10 bases matching TRBD2. The CDR3 has 17 amino acids. V trimming: 7 bases; J trimming: 1 base; junction bases outside the gene matches: 10. CDR3 nucleotides: TGTGCCAGCAACTCCCCCCTAGCGGGGGCTTCCTACAATGAGCAGTTCTTC. Residues: CASNSPLAGASYNEQFF.

In this sample, this clonotype turned up many times. The J gene is TRBJ1-1, the V gene TRBV9; TRBD1 is a possible D gene (5 bases). CDR1 is SGDLS and CDR2 is YYNGEE in the germline V gene. Between the trimmed V and J ends, which lost 0 bases and 8 bases, there was a span of 14 bases. The CDR3 is 14 amino acids. The DNA of the CDR3 is TGTGCCAGCAGCGTAGGCTGGGAAGGGGACGAAGCTTTCTTT. The encoded protein is CASSVGWEGDEAFF. Looking up the rest from reference TRBV9 and TRBJ1-1 gives the full variable domain: DSGVTQTPKHLITATGQRVTLRCSPRSGDLSVYWYQQSLDQGLQFLIQYYNGEERAKGNILERFSAQQFPDLHSELNLSSLELGDSALYFCASSVGWEGDEAFFGQGTRLTVV.

The chain carries TRBV4-3 and TRBJ2-3, with a weak D call TRBD1 (5 bases). Trimming took off 0 bases at V and 5 bases at J, with 15 bases between the two ends. The CDR3 length is 16 residues. Looked up from germline, CDR1 is LGHNA and CDR2 is YSLEER. The CDR3 region has the DNA TGCGCCAGCAGCCAAGAGCAGGGTTGGGCGGAAGATACGCAGTATTTT. It specifies CASSQEQGWAEDTQYF.

This clonotype was recorded many times. The chain employs TRBV12-3 or TRBV12-4 and TRBJ1-1; D is uncertain. The length of the CDR3 is 14 residues. The V gene lost 5 bases and the J gene lost 3 bases, with 13 bases spanning the gap. CDR3 bases: TGTGCCAGCAGTCCTTTAACACCACACACTGAAGCTTTCTTT. It translates to CASSPLTPHTEAFF.